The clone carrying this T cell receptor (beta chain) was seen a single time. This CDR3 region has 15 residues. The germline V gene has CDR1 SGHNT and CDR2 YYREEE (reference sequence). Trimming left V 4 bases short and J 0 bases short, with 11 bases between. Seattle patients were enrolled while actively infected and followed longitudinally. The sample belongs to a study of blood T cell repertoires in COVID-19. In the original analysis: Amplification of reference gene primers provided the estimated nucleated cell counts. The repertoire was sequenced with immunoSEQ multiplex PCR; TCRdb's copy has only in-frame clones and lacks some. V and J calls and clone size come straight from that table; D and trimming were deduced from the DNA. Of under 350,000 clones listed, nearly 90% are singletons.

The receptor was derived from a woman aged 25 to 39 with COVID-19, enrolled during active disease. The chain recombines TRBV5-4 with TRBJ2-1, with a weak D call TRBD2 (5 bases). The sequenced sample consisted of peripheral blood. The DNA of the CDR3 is TGTGCCAGCAGCCGTACGGGGAGCTCCTACAATGAGCAGTTCTTC. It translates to CASSRTGSSYNEQFF. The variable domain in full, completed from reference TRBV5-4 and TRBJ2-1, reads ETGVTQSPTHLIKTRGQQVTLRCSSQSGHNTVSWYQQALGQGPQFIFQYYREEENGRGNFPPRFSGLQFPNYSSELNVNALELDDSALYLCASSRTGSSYNEQFFGPGTRLTVL.